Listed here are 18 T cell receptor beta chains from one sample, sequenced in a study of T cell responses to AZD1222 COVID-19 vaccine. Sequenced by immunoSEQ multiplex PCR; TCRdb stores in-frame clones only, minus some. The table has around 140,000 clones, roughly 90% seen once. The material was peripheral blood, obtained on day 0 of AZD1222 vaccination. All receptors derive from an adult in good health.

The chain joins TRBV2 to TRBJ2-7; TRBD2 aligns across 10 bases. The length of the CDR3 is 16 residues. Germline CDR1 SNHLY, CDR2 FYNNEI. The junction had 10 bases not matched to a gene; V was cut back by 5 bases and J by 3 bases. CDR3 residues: CASSPLTSGLHYEQYF. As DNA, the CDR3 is TGTGCCAGCAGTCCGTTGACTAGCGGGTTACACTACGAGCAGTACTTC.

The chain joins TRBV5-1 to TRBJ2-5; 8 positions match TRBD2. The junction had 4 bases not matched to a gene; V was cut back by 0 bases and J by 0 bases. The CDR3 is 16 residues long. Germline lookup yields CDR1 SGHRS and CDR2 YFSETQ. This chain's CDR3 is CASSLAPGGDQETQYF. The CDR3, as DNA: TGCGCCAGCAGCTTGGCCCCGGGAGGGGACCAAGAGACCCAGTACTTC.

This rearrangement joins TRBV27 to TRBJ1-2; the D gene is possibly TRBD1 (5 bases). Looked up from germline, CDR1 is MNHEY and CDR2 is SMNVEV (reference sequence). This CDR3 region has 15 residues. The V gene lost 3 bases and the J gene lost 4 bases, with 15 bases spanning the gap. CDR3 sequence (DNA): TGTGCCAGCAGTTTCCGGGACGACGGGGCCTATGGCTACACCTTC. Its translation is CASSFRDDGAYGYTF.

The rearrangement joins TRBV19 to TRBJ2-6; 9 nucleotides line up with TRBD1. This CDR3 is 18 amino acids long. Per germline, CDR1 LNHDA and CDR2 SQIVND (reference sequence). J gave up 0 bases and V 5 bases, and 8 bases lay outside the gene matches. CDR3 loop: CASSPDRGQRSGANVLTF. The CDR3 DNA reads TGTGCCAGTAGTCCGGACAGGGGACAACGCTCTGGGGCCAACGTCCTGACTTTC.

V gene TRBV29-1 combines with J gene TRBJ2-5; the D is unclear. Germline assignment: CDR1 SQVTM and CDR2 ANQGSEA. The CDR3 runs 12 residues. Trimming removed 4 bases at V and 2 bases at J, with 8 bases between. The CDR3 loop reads CSVAWGQETQYF. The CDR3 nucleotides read TGCAGCGTTGCCTGGGGACAAGAGACCCAGTACTTC.

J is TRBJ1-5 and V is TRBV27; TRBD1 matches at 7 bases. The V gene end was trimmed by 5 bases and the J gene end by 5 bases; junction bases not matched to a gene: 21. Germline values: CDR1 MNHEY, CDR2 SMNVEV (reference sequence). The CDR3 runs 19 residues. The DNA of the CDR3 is TGTGCCAGCAGTCCACTCCTGCCGTCACAGGGGTCCGGGGATCAGCCCCAGCATTTT. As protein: CASSPLLPSQGSGDQPQHF.

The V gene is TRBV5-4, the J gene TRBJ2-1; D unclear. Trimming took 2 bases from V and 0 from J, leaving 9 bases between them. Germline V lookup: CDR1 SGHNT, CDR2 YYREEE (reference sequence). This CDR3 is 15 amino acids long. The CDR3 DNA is TGTGCCAGCAGCTTACACACGAGCTCCTACAATGAGCAGTTCTTC. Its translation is CASSLHTSSYNEQFF.

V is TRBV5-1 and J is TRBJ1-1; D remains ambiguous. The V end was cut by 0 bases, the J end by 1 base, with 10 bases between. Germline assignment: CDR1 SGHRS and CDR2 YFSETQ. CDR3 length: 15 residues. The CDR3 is CASSLGEGENTEAFF. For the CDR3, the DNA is TGCGCCAGCAGCTTGGGAGAGGGAGAGAACACTGAAGCTTTCTTT.

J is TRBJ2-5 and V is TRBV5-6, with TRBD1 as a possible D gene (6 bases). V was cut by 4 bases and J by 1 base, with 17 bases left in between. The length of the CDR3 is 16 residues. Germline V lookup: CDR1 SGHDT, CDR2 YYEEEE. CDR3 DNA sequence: TGTGCCAGCAGCCACTACGACAGGCTGACCCAAGAGACCCAGTACTTC. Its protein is CASSHYDRLTQETQYF.

CDR3 amino acids: CAWSVSEGYEQYF. The CDR3 DNA reads as TGTGCCTGGAGTGTATCTGAGGGTTACGAGCAGTACTTC. This sequence joins TRBV30 and TRBJ2-7; a weak D match, TRBD2 (5 bases). With 0 bases removed from V and 4 bases from J, the gap between germline ends came to 10 bases. Germline V CDR1 and CDR2: GTSNPN, SVGIG (reference sequence). This CDR3 is built from 13 residues.

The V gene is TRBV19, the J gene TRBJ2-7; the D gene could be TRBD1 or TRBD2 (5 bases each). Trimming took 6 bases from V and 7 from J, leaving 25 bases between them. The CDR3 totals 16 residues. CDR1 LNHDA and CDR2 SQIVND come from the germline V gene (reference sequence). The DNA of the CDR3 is TGTGCCAGTAGCCTAGAACCGGGACCCTTACGGCGTGAGCAGTACTTC. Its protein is CASSLEPGPLRREQYF.

The CDR3: CASSFRVGTEAFF. The CDR3 DNA follows: TGCGCCAGCAGCTTCAGGGTAGGGACTGAAGCTTTCTTT. The chain links TRBV5-1 to TRBJ1-1; D may be TRBD1 (5 bases). The CDR3 is 13 residues long. The V gene's germline CDR1 is SGHRS and CDR2 YFSETQ. Trimming took 2 bases from V and 5 from J, leaving 10 bases between them.

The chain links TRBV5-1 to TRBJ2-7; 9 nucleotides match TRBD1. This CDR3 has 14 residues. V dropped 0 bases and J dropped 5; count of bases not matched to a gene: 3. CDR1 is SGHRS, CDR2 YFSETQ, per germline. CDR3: CASSLDTGGDEQYF. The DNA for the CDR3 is TGCGCCAGCAGCTTGGATACAGGGGGCGACGAGCAGTACTTC.

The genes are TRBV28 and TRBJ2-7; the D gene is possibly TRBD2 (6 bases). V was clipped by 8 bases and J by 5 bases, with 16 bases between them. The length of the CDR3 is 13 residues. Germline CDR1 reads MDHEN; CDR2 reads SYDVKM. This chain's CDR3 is CASRFQTGDEQYF. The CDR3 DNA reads TGTGCCAGCCGATTCCAAACGGGAGACGAGCAGTACTTC.

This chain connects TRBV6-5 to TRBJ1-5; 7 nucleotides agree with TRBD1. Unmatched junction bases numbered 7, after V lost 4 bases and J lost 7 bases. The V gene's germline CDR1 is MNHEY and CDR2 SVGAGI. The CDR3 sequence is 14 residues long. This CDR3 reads CASSSDREEQPQHF. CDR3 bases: TGTGCCAGCAGTTCAGACAGGGAGGAGCAGCCCCAGCATTTT.

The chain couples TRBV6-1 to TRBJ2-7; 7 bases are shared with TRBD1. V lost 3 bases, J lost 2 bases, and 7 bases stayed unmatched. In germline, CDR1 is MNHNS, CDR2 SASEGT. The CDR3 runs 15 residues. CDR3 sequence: CASSDQGGEAYEQYF. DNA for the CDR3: TGTGCCAGCAGTGACCAAGGGGGCGAGGCCTACGAGCAGTACTTC.

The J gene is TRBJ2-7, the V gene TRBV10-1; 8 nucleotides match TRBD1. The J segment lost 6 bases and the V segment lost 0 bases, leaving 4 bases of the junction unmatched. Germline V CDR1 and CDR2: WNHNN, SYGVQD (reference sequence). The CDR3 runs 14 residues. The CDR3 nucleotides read TGCGCCAGCAGTGAGTCCTGGACAGGGTCCGAGCAGTACTTC. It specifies CASSESWTGSEQYF.

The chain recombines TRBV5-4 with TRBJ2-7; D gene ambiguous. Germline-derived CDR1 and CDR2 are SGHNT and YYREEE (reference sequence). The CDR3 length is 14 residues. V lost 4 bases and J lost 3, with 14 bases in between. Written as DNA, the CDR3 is TGTGCCAGCAGCCTCCCTGGCGTAAACTACGAGCAGTACTTC. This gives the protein CASSLPGVNYEQYF.